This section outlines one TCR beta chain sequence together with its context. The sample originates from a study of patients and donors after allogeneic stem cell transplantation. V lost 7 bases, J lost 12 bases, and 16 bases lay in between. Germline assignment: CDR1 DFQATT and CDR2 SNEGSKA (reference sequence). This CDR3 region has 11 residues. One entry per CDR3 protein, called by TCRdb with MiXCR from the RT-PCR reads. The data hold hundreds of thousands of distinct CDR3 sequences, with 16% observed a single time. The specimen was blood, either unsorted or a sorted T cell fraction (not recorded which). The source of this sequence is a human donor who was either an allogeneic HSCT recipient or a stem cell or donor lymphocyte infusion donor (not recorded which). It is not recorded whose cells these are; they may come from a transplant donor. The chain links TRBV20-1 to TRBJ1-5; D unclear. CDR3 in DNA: TGCAGTGTTCCAGCCAAGCAGTTCCAGCATTTT. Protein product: CSVPAKQFQHF.